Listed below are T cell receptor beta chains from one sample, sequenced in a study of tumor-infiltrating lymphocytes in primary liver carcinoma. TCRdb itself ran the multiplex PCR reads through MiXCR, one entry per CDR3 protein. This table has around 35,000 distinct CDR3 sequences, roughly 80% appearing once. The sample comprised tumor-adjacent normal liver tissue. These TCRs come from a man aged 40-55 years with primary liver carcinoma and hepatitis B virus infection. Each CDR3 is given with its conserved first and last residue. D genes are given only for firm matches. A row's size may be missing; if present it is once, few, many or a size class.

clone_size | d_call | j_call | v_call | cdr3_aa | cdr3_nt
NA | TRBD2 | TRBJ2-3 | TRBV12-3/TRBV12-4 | CVSGSWTSGSTDTQYF | TGTGTCAGCGGTTCATGGACTAGCGGTAGCACAGATACGCAGTATTTT
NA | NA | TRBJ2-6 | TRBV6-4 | CVSSDGAGANVLTF | TGTGTCAGCAGTGACGGGGCTGGTGCCAACGTCCTGACTTTC
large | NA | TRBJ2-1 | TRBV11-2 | CASSRPRGERNEQFF | TGTGCCAGCAGTAGGCCTAGGGGAGAGAGGAATGAGCAGTTCTTC
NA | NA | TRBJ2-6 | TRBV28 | CACSTPGHLDYSRANVLTF | TGTGCCTGCAGTACACCGGGACATCTGGACTACTCTAGGGCCAACGTCCTGACTTTC
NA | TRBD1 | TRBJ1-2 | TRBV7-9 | CASRWDRGFYGYSF | TGTGCCAGCAGATGGGACAGGGGGTTTTATGGCTACAGTTTC
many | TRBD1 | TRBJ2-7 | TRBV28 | CASNDRGTYEQYF | TGTGCCAGCAACGACAGGGGTACGTACGAGCAGTACTTC
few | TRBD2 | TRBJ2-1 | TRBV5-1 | CASSLEREDLYNEQFF | TGCGCCAGCAGCTTGGAGCGGGAGGACCTCTACAATGAGCAGTTCTTC
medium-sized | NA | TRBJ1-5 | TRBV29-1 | CSVVGQINQPQHF | TGCAGCGTTGTCGGACAGATCAATCAGCCCCAGCATTTT
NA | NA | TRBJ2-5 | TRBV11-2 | CASSPSSIQGTGWETQHF | TGTGCCAGCAGCCCTAGCTCAATCCAGGGTACGGGGTGGGAGACCCAGCACTTC
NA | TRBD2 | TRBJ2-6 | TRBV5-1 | CASSWGPGGTGANVLTF | TGCGCCAGCAGCTGGGGCCCGGGAGGGACTGGGGCCAACGTCCTGACTTTC
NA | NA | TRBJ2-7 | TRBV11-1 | CASGPGRRFYDQYF | TGTGCCAGTGGCCCTGGACGGCGATTCTACGACCAGTACTTC
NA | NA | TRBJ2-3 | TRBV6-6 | CASSDAQCRMTQYF | TGTGCCAGCAGTGACGCCCAGTGCAGGATGACGCAGTATTTT
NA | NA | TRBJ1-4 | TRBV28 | CDSTSFPGLSPEKLFF | TGTGACAGCACCTCCTTCCCTGGACTGAGCCCTGAAAAACTGTTTTTT
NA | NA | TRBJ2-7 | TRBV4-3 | CASDQDKGAGDEQYF | TGCGCCAGCGACCAAGATAAGGGGGCGGGAGACGAGCAGTACTTC
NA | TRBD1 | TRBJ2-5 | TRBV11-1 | CASTFTGGEIQYF | TGTGCCAGCACCTTTACAGGGGGAGAGATCCAGTACTTC
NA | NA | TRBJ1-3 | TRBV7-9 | CASSPEAGTSGNTIYF | TGTGCCAGCAGCCCAGAGGCGGGCACCTCTGGAAACACCATATATTTC
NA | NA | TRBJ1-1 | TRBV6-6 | CGSSYVGRNTEAFF | TGTGGCAGCAGCTACGTGGGGAGGAACACTGAAGCTTTCTTT
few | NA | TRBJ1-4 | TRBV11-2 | CASSYRQTNGKLFF | TGTGCCAGCAGCTACAGACAGACTAATGGAAAACTGTTTTTT
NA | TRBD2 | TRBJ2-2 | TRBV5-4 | CASSRTSWNIGGLFF | TGTGCCAGCAGCCGGACTAGCTGGAATATCGGGGGGCTGTTTTTT
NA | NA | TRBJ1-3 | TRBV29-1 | CSVVTNTGNTIYF | TGCAGCGTGGTGACTAACACTGGAAACACCATATATTTT
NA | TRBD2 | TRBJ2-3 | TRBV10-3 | CAISEVGLAGGSGTDTQYF | TGTGCCATCAGTGAAGTTGGACTAGCGGGAGGAAGTGGTACAGATACGCAGTATTTT
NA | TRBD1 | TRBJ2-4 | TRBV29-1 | CSVGGQGAGNIQYF | TGCAGCGTTGGAGGGCAGGGGGCTGGGAATATTCAGTACTTC
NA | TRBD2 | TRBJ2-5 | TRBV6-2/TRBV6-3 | CASNPPISGSETQYF | TGTGCCAGTAATCCCCCGATTAGCGGGAGTGAGACCCAGTACTTC
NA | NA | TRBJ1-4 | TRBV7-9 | CASSVGNSVANEKLFF | TGTGCCAGCAGCGTAGGAAATTCGGTGGCTAATGAAAAACTGTTTTTT
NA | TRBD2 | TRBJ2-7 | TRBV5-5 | CASCLRGAGLAGDEQYF | TGTGCCAGCTGCCTACGAGGCGCGGGACTAGCGGGAGACGAGCAGTACTTC
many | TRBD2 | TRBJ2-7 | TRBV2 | CASRGGAGGSYEQYF | TGTGCCAGCAGAGGAGGGGCGGGAGGGTCATACGAGCAGTACTTC
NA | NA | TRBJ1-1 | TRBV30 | CACPRDTGAFF | TGTGCCTGCCCCCGCGATACTGGAGCTTTCTTT
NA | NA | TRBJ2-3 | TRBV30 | CAWNPWEALDTQYF | TGTGCATGGAATCCCTGGGAGGCCCTAGATACGCAGTATTTT
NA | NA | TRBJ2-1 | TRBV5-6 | CVSSLGRSRSGYSEQFF | TGTGTCAGCAGCCTGGGACGGAGCCGCTCTGGGTACAGTGAGCAGTTCTTC
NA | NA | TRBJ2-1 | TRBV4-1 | CANSPTVPLPNEQFF | TGCGCTAACAGCCCCACGGTCCCACTACCCAATGAGCAGTTCTTC
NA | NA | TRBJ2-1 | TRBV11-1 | CASSVSSSSYNEQFF | TGTGCCAGCAGCGTCTCTAGCTCTTCCTACAATGAGCAGTTCTTC
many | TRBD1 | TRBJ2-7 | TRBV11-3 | CATRQGVTSYEQYF | TGTGCCACTCGACAGGGGGTGACTTCCTACGAGCAGTACTTC
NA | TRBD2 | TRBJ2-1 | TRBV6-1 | CASSEEAGGYNGQFF | TGTGCCAGCAGTGAAGAAGCGGGGGGATACAATGGGCAATTCTTC
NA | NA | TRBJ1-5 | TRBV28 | CVSSLIGGTQPQNF | TGTGTCAGCAGTTTGATAGGGGGAACGCAGCCCCAGAATTTT
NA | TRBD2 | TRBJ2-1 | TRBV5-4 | CASSSQIGGRALEQFF | TGTGCCAGCAGCTCCCAAATTGGCGGGAGGGCTCTTGAGCAGTTCTTC
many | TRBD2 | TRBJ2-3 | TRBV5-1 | CASSPMGTSGPSTDTQYF | TGCGCCAGCAGCCCAATGGGGACTAGCGGACCTAGCACAGATACGCAGTATTTT
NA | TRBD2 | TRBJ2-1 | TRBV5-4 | CASSLDVAGVQFF | TGTGCCAGCAGCTTGGACGTAGCGGGGGTGCAATTCTTC
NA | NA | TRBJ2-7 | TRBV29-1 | CSVVHRLSAYEQYF | TGCAGCGTGGTACACAGGCTGTCCGCCTACGAGCAGTACTTC
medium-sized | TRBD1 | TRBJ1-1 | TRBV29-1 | CSIGQGLGNTEAFF | TGCAGCATAGGACAGGGGTTGGGGAACACTGAAGCTTTCTTT
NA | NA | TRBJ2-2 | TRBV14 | CASSQGSSTGNTGELFF | TGTGCCAGCAGCCAAGGAAGCAGTACAGGGAACACTGGGGAGCTGTTTTTT
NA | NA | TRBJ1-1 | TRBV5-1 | CASARVLALMDTEAFF | TGCGCCAGCGCGCGTGTGCTCGCGCTCATGGACACTGAAGCATTCTTT
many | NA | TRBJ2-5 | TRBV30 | CAWSRGSRETQYF | TGTGCCTGGAGTCGCGGTAGCCGGGAGACCCAGTACTTC
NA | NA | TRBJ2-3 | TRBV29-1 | CSAGGERTDTQYF | TGCAGCGCTGGGGGGGAGCGGACAGATACGCAATATTTT
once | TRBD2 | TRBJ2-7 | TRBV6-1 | CASSEAPGRLAVYEQYF | TGTGCCAGCAGTGAAGCGCCTGGGAGACTAGCGGTCTACGAGCAATACTTC
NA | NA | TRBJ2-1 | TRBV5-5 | CASSLAPDRYNGQFF | TGTGCCAGCAGCTTAGCCCCGGACAGATACAATGGGCAATTCTTC
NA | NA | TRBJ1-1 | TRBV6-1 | CASGEALGPGAFF | TGTGCCAGCGGTGAAGCGCTAGGGCCTGGAGCCTTCTTT
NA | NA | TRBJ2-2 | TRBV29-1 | CSAKGSGELFF | TGCAGTGCCAAGGGTAGCGGGGAGCTGTTTTTT
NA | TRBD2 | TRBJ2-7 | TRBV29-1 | CGVILAGGSLPYF | TGTGGCGTCATACTAGCGGGAGGGTCCCTACCTTACTTC
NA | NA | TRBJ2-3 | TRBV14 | CAIRRGYADTQYF | TGTGCCATCAGACGAGGATACGCAGATACGCAGTATTTT
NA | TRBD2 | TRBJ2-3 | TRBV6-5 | CACNPGLAGIDMQYF | TGTGCCTGCAACCCAGGACTAGCGGGAATAGATATGCAATATTTT